This T cell receptor (beta chain) is from a study of radiotherapy plus CTLA-4 blockade in lung cancer. Study overall: Disease control was seen in approximately 31% of patients, objective responses in around 20%.

The repertoire was sequenced with immunoSEQ multiplex PCR; TCRdb's copy has only in-frame clones and lacks some. The sample has roughly 30,000 clones; approximately 82% are singletons. Alongside CTLA-4 blockade with ipilimumab, patients with chemo-refractory metastatic non-small-cell lung cancer received focal radiation. The CDR3 is 16 residues long. CDR1 LGHNA and CDR2 YSLEER come from the germline V gene. V was clipped by 2 bases and J by 1 base; unmatched bases: 7. The clonotype was recovered from a human donor with non-small cell lung cancer who had stable disease on radiotherapy plus ipilimumab. The V and J genes are TRBV4-3 and TRBJ1-2, with 7 bases that match TRBD1. The source was peripheral blood, collected from a patient treated with radiotherapy plus ipilimumab. CDR3 in amino acids: CASSQSLAGGNYGYTF. The CDR3 DNA is TGCGCCAGCAGCCAAAGTTTGGCAGGGGGTAACTATGGCTACACCTTC.